Listed here is a single T cell receptor (beta chain). What it binds is not known. The sample is drawn from a study of T cell responses to AZD1222 COVID-19 vaccine. Study-level points and caveats: Spike-specific TCR breadth and depth were elevated following two AZD1222 doses.

TCRdb's copy holds only in-frame clones and misses some; the assay was immunoSEQ multiplex PCR. The sample lists 100,000 to 150,000 clones, roughly nine tenths occurring once. Germline V CDR1 and CDR2: SGDLS, YYNGEE. Trimming stripped 0 bases from V and 10 bases from J, with 11 bases between. This CDR3 contains 14 residues. The chain employs TRBV9 and TRBJ1-6; possibly TRBD1 for D (5 bases). The sequence was collected from an adult in good health. Sequenced here: peripheral blood, sampled on day 0 of AZD1222 vaccination. CDR3 nucleotides: TGTGCCAGCAGCGTAGGACAGTCGGGATCACCCCTCCACTTT. This translates into CASSVGQSGSPLHF.